Below are 8 T cell receptor beta chains sequenced from a single sample in a study of blood T cell repertoires in COVID-19 (TCRdb year 2020). Libraries were prepared through the immunoSEQ multiplex PCR assay. TCRdb obtained this table from immuneACCESS and retained in-frame rearrangements with V and J assigned. These tables miss some clones; where compared with another copy, unresolved V genes account for less than half of the shortfall, and the remainder is unexplained. Counted in this sample were more than 200,000 clones; more than 75% of them appeared once. Of the sample, under 2% is held by the ten largest clones. Sequencing was performed on PBMCs or T cells enriched from blood (not recorded which). The receptors shown here come from a woman in her forties or fifties who had recovered from COVID-19.

J is TRBJ2-1 and V is TRBV29-1; 15 nucleotides agree with TRBD2. In germline, CDR1 is SQVTM, CDR2 ANQGSEA. This CDR3 is built from 15 residues. The V and J ends lost 4 bases and 4 bases, in that order; junction bases with no gene match: 2. The CDR3 DNA follows: TGCAGCGTTGTCGGACTAGCGGGAGGGTACAATGAGCAGTTCTTC. Translating it yields CSVVGLAGGYNEQFF.

V is TRBV29-1 and J is TRBJ1-4; D is uncertain. Germline V lookup: CDR1 SQVTM, CDR2 ANQGSEA. The V gene lost 6 bases and the J gene lost 3 bases, with 11 bases spanning the gap. CDR3 size: 13 residues. CDR3 sequence (DNA): TGCAGCGTCCACCTGGGAGCTAATGAAAAACTGTTTTTT. Amino acid sequence: CSVHLGANEKLFF.

The V call is TRBV5-1, the J call TRBJ1-5; tentatively, D is TRBD1 (5 bases). Germline assignment: CDR1 SGHRS and CDR2 YFSETQ. The V gene lost 0 bases and the J gene lost 3 bases, with 10 bases spanning the gap. This CDR3 contains 15 residues. Written as DNA, the CDR3 is TGCGCCAGCAGCTTGGAAGGGGCAGACAATCAGCCCCAGCATTTT. As protein: CASSLEGADNQPQHF.

This clone was recorded only once. The rearrangement links TRBV24-1 to TRBJ1-6; TRBD1 aligns across 9 bases. Trimming removed 7 bases from V and 7 bases from J; junction bases left unmatched: 4. CDR1 and CDR2 (germline): KGHDR, SFDVKD. The CDR3 covers 14 residues. In DNA, the CDR3 is TGTGCCACCAGCGCCGGGACAGGGAATTCACCCCTCCACTTT. Encoded protein: CATSAGTGNSPLHF.

V and J are TRBV4-3 and TRBJ2-2, with a tentative D call TRBD2 (7 bases). V was trimmed by 4 bases and J by 5 bases, leaving 20 bases between them. Germline loops: CDR1 LGHNA, CDR2 YSLEER. The CDR3 extends over 17 amino acids. The CDR3 DNA sequence: TGCGCCAGCAGCCCCAAGGGGGGAGGGGCTTGGACCGGGGAGCTGTTTTTT. Translation: CASSPKGGGAWTGELFF.

The rearrangement uses TRBV27 and TRBJ1-2, with 9 bases matching TRBD1. This CDR3 is built from 16 residues. The V segment lost 3 bases and the J segment 1 base; nucleotides outside the gene matches: 6. Per the germline V gene, CDR1 is MNHEY and CDR2 is SMNVEV (reference sequence). The CDR3 loop is CASSLGTGWGNYGYTF. In nucleotides, the CDR3 is TGTGCCAGCAGTTTGGGGACAGGGTGGGGTAACTATGGCTACACCTTC.

Here the CDR3 reads CASGDTDSPLHF. In DNA form, the CDR3 reads TGTGCCAGTGGGGACACGGATTCACCCCTCCACTTT. The chain uses TRBV3-1 (or the pseudogene TRBV3-2) and TRBJ1-6; D perhaps matches TRBD1 (6 bases). This CDR3 contains 12 residues. Germline-derived CDR1 and CDR2 are LGHDT and YNNKEL (reference sequence). The germline V and J ends were trimmed by 9 bases and 8 bases, with 11 bases remaining between them.

In its sample, this clone was seen once. The chain couples TRBV10-1 to TRBJ1-2, with 7 nucleotides matching TRBD1. CDR1 is WNHNN and CDR2 is SYGVQD in the germline V gene (reference sequence). The ends lost 4 bases at V and 2 bases at J; junction bases unmatched: 1. CDR3 length: 13 residues. The CDR3 bases are TGCGCCAGCAGTGGACAGGGAAACTATGGCTACACCTTC. Protein sequence: CASSGQGNYGYTF.